This T cell receptor (beta chain) emerged from a study of technical replicates of blood from a few donors. TCRdb keeps only in-frame clones here, not all; method: immunoSEQ multiplex PCR. The sample includes 91,000 or so clones, 95% of them seen just once. There are 15 residues in the CDR3. The V gene's germline CDR1 is SNHLY and CDR2 FYNNEI. Trimming at V came to 6 bases and at J to 2 bases, leaving 7 bases not matched to a gene. The rearrangement links TRBV2 to TRBJ1-2, with 9 bases that match TRBD1. The TCR comes from a human donor in good health. The specimen was T cells isolated from PBMCs. The CDR3 loop reads CASSGDDRGNYGYTF. The DNA for the CDR3 is TGTGCCAGCAGCGGGGACGACAGGGGGAACTATGGCTACACCTTC.